The rows below give T cell receptor beta chains drawn from one sample of a study of blood T cell repertoires in COVID-19. The protocol was immunoSEQ multiplex PCR, while the TCRdb copy is restricted to in-frame clones and leaves out a portion. The table includes some 330,000 clones, roughly nine tenths detected once. Input material: peripheral blood. All receptors derive from a woman in her twenties or thirties with COVID-19, enrolled during active disease. Both conserved end residues are part of each CDR3. Each record gives: V gene, CDR3 length, J gene, D gene, clone size, CDR3 DNA, CDR3 protein. The D gene is left open where the match is weak. Clone size is stated in some rows and not others, as once, few, many or a class when expanded.

v_call: TRBV19; cdr3_length: 16; j_call: TRBJ2-1; d_call: TRBD2; clone_size: once; cdr3_nt: TGTGCCAGTAGTATCGGACTAGCGGGAGCTCACAATGAGCAGTTCTTC; cdr3_aa: CASSIGLAGAHNEQFF
v_call: TRBV7-9; cdr3_length: 12; j_call: TRBJ1-2; d_call: NA; clone_size: NA; cdr3_nt: TGTGCCAGCAGCCTAGGGCTGTCGAGCTACACCTTC; cdr3_aa: CASSLGLSSYTF
v_call: TRBV5-1; cdr3_length: 15; j_call: TRBJ1-1; d_call: TRBD1; clone_size: NA; cdr3_nt: TGCGCCAGCAGCTTGGAAGGGGGCGGGTTTACTGAAGCTTTCTTT; cdr3_aa: CASSLEGGGFTEAFF
v_call: TRBV6-1; cdr3_length: 13; j_call: TRBJ2-1; d_call: TRBD2; clone_size: few; cdr3_nt: TGTGCCAGCAGTGAGTACCGCGGGGGTGAGCAGTTCTTC; cdr3_aa: CASSEYRGGEQFF
v_call: TRBV4-3; cdr3_length: 14; j_call: TRBJ1-2; d_call: NA; clone_size: NA; cdr3_nt: TGCGCCAGCAGCCAATACAGTTCTAACTATGGCTACACCTTC; cdr3_aa: CASSQYSSNYGYTF
v_call: TRBV19; cdr3_length: 13; j_call: TRBJ1-6; d_call: NA; clone_size: few; cdr3_nt: TGTGCCAGTAGTATTCTCGGGAACTCACCCCTCCACTTT; cdr3_aa: CASSILGNSPLHF
v_call: TRBV6-5; cdr3_length: 14; j_call: TRBJ1-1; d_call: NA; clone_size: NA; cdr3_nt: TGTGCCAGCAGGGAGGGCGGGCTGAACACTGAAGCTTTCTTT; cdr3_aa: CASREGGLNTEAFF
v_call: TRBV7-2; cdr3_length: 15; j_call: TRBJ1-3; d_call: NA; clone_size: NA; cdr3_nt: TGTGCCAGCAGCCCCCCCCCGGGGTCTGGAAACACCATATATTTT; cdr3_aa: CASSPPPGSGNTIYF
v_call: TRBV27; cdr3_length: 15; j_call: TRBJ2-6; d_call: NA; clone_size: NA; cdr3_nt: TGTGCCAGCGTCGCCCTATTGACTGGGGCCAACGTCCTGACTTTC; cdr3_aa: CASVALLTGANVLTF
v_call: TRBV18; cdr3_length: 18; j_call: TRBJ2-5; d_call: TRBD2; clone_size: NA; cdr3_nt: TGTGCCAGCTCACCACCCATTAGTAGCGGGGGAACGGGAGAGACCCAGTACTTC; cdr3_aa: CASSPPISSGGTGETQYF
v_call: TRBV7-7; cdr3_length: 15; j_call: TRBJ2-2; d_call: NA; clone_size: NA; cdr3_nt: TGTGCCAGCAGCTTAAGATACAGTGACACCGGGGAGCTGTTTTTT; cdr3_aa: CASSLRYSDTGELFF
v_call: TRBV14; cdr3_length: 17; j_call: TRBJ2-5; d_call: TRBD2; clone_size: NA; cdr3_nt: TGTGCCAGCAGCCAAGGCCTACGGGGGGAATGGAAGGAGACCCAGTACTTC; cdr3_aa: CASSQGLRGEWKETQYF
v_call: TRBV30; cdr3_length: 14; j_call: TRBJ1-2; d_call: TRBD1; clone_size: NA; cdr3_nt: TGTGCCTGGACCGCCGGACAGGGAATTTCTGGCTACACCTTC; cdr3_aa: CAWTAGQGISGYTF
v_call: TRBV24-1; cdr3_length: 14; j_call: TRBJ2-2; d_call: NA; clone_size: NA; cdr3_nt: TGTGCCACCAGTGATTTGGAGGGCCCCGGGGAGCTGTTTTTT; cdr3_aa: CATSDLEGPGELFF
v_call: TRBV12-3/TRBV12-4; cdr3_length: 13; j_call: TRBJ1-6; d_call: NA; clone_size: NA; cdr3_nt: TGTGCCAGCAGCCCCAGCGGGCAATCACCCCTCCACTTT; cdr3_aa: CASSPSGQSPLHF
v_call: TRBV19; cdr3_length: 13; j_call: TRBJ1-1; d_call: NA; clone_size: NA; cdr3_nt: TGTGCCAGTAGTTACCAGGGTACCACTGAAGCTTTCTTT; cdr3_aa: CASSYQGTTEAFF
v_call: TRBV19; cdr3_length: 15; j_call: TRBJ1-5; d_call: NA; clone_size: NA; cdr3_nt: TGTGCCAGTAGTATTCTCCCACAGGCCAATCAGCCCCAGCATTTT; cdr3_aa: CASSILPQANQPQHF
v_call: TRBV5-1; cdr3_length: 14; j_call: TRBJ1-4; d_call: NA; clone_size: NA; cdr3_nt: TGCGCCAGCAGCCTCCAGCAGGGTGATGAAAAACTGTTTTTT; cdr3_aa: CASSLQQGDEKLFF
v_call: TRBV2; cdr3_length: 14; j_call: TRBJ1-1; d_call: TRBD1; clone_size: NA; cdr3_nt: TGTGCCAGCAGCGAAGACAGGGTGAACACTGAAGCTTTCTTT; cdr3_aa: CASSEDRVNTEAFF
v_call: TRBV9; cdr3_length: 14; j_call: TRBJ1-1; d_call: NA; clone_size: NA; cdr3_nt: TGTGCCAGCAGCGTAGGGCAGGGTTCCACTGAAGCTTTCTTT; cdr3_aa: CASSVGQGSTEAFF
v_call: TRBV5-1; cdr3_length: 17; j_call: TRBJ2-3; d_call: NA; clone_size: NA; cdr3_nt: TGCGCCAGCAGCGAACTAAGAAACAACTTAGTCACAGATACGCAGTATTTT; cdr3_aa: CASSELRNNLVTDTQYF
v_call: TRBV6-2/TRBV6-3; cdr3_length: 19; j_call: TRBJ2-1; d_call: TRBD2; clone_size: NA; cdr3_nt: TGTGCCAGCAGTTACTCTCCCGTAAGCGGGGGGAGCTCCTACAATGAGCAGTTCTTC; cdr3_aa: CASSYSPVSGGSSYNEQFF
v_call: TRBV4-1; cdr3_length: 14; j_call: TRBJ1-2; d_call: TRBD1; clone_size: NA; cdr3_nt: TGCGCCAGCAGCCAAGATGTGAGGGGGCCTGGCTACACCTTC; cdr3_aa: CASSQDVRGPGYTF
v_call: TRBV6-4; cdr3_length: 16; j_call: TRBJ2-1; d_call: NA; clone_size: NA; cdr3_nt: TGTGCCAGCAGTGACTCGGGCTCGTCCCGAGGGAATGAGCAGTTCTTC; cdr3_aa: CASSDSGSSRGNEQFF
v_call: TRBV4-1; cdr3_length: 15; j_call: TRBJ1-5; d_call: NA; clone_size: NA; cdr3_nt: TGCGCCAGCAGCCTGGGCAGTCCCCTGGGTCAGCCCCAGCATTTT; cdr3_aa: CASSLGSPLGQPQHF
v_call: TRBV7-8; cdr3_length: 13; j_call: TRBJ2-7; d_call: NA; clone_size: NA; cdr3_nt: TGTGCCAGCAGCGCCACAGGACCCTACGAGCAGTACTTC; cdr3_aa: CASSATGPYEQYF
v_call: TRBV6-5; cdr3_length: 14; j_call: TRBJ1-1; d_call: NA; clone_size: NA; cdr3_nt: TGTGCCAGCAGTTGGCGGACAGACGGGGTTGGGGCTTTCTTT; cdr3_aa: CASSWRTDGVGAFF
v_call: TRBV30; cdr3_length: 13; j_call: TRBJ1-2; d_call: NA; clone_size: NA; cdr3_nt: TGTGCCTGGAACTCGGGGCGGGGGGATGGCTACACCTTC; cdr3_aa: CAWNSGRGDGYTF
v_call: TRBV5-6; cdr3_length: 13; j_call: TRBJ1-1; d_call: NA; clone_size: NA; cdr3_nt: TGTGCCAGCAGCTTGCAGGGAGGCACTGAAGCTTTCTTT; cdr3_aa: CASSLQGGTEAFF
v_call: TRBV9; cdr3_length: 14; j_call: TRBJ1-2; d_call: NA; clone_size: NA; cdr3_nt: TGTGCCAGCAGCGTCCGTGCCAGGGACTATGGCTACACCTTC; cdr3_aa: CASSVRARDYGYTF
v_call: TRBV7-3; cdr3_length: 14; j_call: TRBJ2-3; d_call: NA; clone_size: once; cdr3_nt: TGTGCCAGCAGCTTAGGTCCTAGAAGCGATACGCAGTATTTT; cdr3_aa: CASSLGPRSDTQYF
v_call: TRBV4-2; cdr3_length: 10; j_call: TRBJ1-1; d_call: NA; clone_size: NA; cdr3_nt: TGTGCCAGCAGGGGGCCCCAAGCTTTCTTT; cdr3_aa: CASRGPQAFF
v_call: TRBV4-1; cdr3_length: 15; j_call: TRBJ1-3; d_call: TRBD1; clone_size: NA; cdr3_nt: TGCGCCAGCAGCCAGACTCCCAGGGGGGGAAACACCATATATTTT; cdr3_aa: CASSQTPRGGNTIYF
v_call: TRBV7-9; cdr3_length: 14; j_call: TRBJ2-2; d_call: NA; clone_size: NA; cdr3_nt: TGTGCCAGCAGCCCCCGAGTAGTTTCCGGGGAGCTGTTTTTT; cdr3_aa: CASSPRVVSGELFF
v_call: TRBV9; cdr3_length: 16; j_call: TRBJ1-1; d_call: TRBD1; clone_size: NA; cdr3_nt: TGTGCCAGCAGCGCCAGACAGGGGGCGTTGAACACTGAAGCTTTCTTT; cdr3_aa: CASSARQGALNTEAFF
v_call: TRBV7-8; cdr3_length: 19; j_call: TRBJ2-6; d_call: TRBD2; clone_size: few; cdr3_nt: TGTGCCAGCAGTCAGAGCGGGGGGACCTTCCTCTCTGGGGCCAACGTCCTGACTTTC; cdr3_aa: CASSQSGGTFLSGANVLTF
v_call: TRBV7-9; cdr3_length: 11; j_call: TRBJ1-1; d_call: TRBD1; clone_size: NA; cdr3_nt: TGTGCCACCGACAGGGGCTCTGAAGCTTTCTTT; cdr3_aa: CATDRGSEAFF
v_call: TRBV4-2; cdr3_length: 14; j_call: TRBJ1-5; d_call: TRBD1; clone_size: NA; cdr3_nt: TGTGCCAGCAGCTTCGAGGGGGCCTATCAGCCCCAGCATTTT; cdr3_aa: CASSFEGAYQPQHF
v_call: TRBV30; cdr3_length: 16; j_call: TRBJ1-1; d_call: TRBD1; clone_size: NA; cdr3_nt: TGTGCCTTAGACTGGACAGGGCGCCTCTTGAACACTGAAGCTTTCTTT; cdr3_aa: CALDWTGRLLNTEAFF
v_call: TRBV5-1; cdr3_length: 13; j_call: TRBJ1-1; d_call: NA; clone_size: few; cdr3_nt: TGCGCCAGCAGCTTGGTCGTCAACACTGAAGCTTTCTTT; cdr3_aa: CASSLVVNTEAFF
v_call: TRBV28; cdr3_length: 12; j_call: TRBJ2-7; d_call: NA; clone_size: NA; cdr3_nt: TGTGCCAGCAGGGGAGACTCCTACGAGCAGTACTTC; cdr3_aa: CASRGDSYEQYF
v_call: TRBV25-1; cdr3_length: 16; j_call: TRBJ1-6; d_call: TRBD1; clone_size: NA; cdr3_nt: TGTGCCAGCAGTGAACCGGGACAGGGGTCGTATTCACCCCTCCACTTT; cdr3_aa: CASSEPGQGSYSPLHF
v_call: TRBV29-1; cdr3_length: 11; j_call: TRBJ2-1; d_call: NA; clone_size: NA; cdr3_nt: TGCAGCGTGGGGGGGGCCGACGAGCAGTTCTTC; cdr3_aa: CSVGGADEQFF
v_call: TRBV7-2; cdr3_length: 15; j_call: TRBJ1-4; d_call: NA; clone_size: NA; cdr3_nt: TGTGCCAGCAGCTTAGGCTCATCGGGTCCCGAAAAACTGTTTTTT; cdr3_aa: CASSLGSSGPEKLFF
v_call: TRBV19; cdr3_length: 12; j_call: TRBJ2-1; d_call: NA; clone_size: NA; cdr3_nt: TGTGCCAGTAGCAGACTTGGCAATGAGCAGTTCTTC; cdr3_aa: CASSRLGNEQFF
v_call: TRBV24-1; cdr3_length: 15; j_call: TRBJ2-2; d_call: NA; clone_size: NA; cdr3_nt: TGTGCCACCAGTGATGCCGACAGAGTGTCCGGGGAGCTGTTTTTT; cdr3_aa: CATSDADRVSGELFF
v_call: TRBV5-4; cdr3_length: 17; j_call: TRBJ2-2; d_call: TRBD2; clone_size: NA; cdr3_nt: TGTGCCAGCAGCTTTACTAGCGGGGGAGCGAACACCGGGGAGCTGTTTTTT; cdr3_aa: CASSFTSGGANTGELFF
v_call: TRBV4-2; cdr3_length: 15; j_call: TRBJ1-1; d_call: NA; clone_size: NA; cdr3_nt: TGTGCCAGCAGCCAAGTGGGCGGCAGCGGGTTTCAAGCTTTCTTT; cdr3_aa: CASSQVGGSGFQAFF
v_call: TRBV29-1; cdr3_length: 16; j_call: TRBJ2-1; d_call: TRBD2; clone_size: NA; cdr3_nt: TGCAGCGTTTTTACAGGACTAGCGGTCTCCTACAATGAGCAGTTCTTC; cdr3_aa: CSVFTGLAVSYNEQFF